The present TCR beta chain was sequenced within a study of T-cell reconstitution after alpha-beta-depleted transplantation in children. Unmatched junction bases numbered 10, after V lost 6 bases and J lost 1 base. The CDR3 runs to 17 residues. This clonotype was found a few times. Unique molecular identifiers tagged the TCRbeta library. In TCRdb, the PCR reads were re-called with MiXCR into one record per CDR3 protein. Here the sample spans hundreds of thousands of distinct CDR3 sequences, 20% to 30% being singletons. This TCR came from a female patient between 2 and 15 years old who had a stem cell transplant for congenital amegakaryocytic thrombocytopenia, so the T cells may come from the graft donor. Source: PBMCs, mostly from graft donor cells, taken 360 days after TCRalphabeta/CD19-depleted stem cell transplant. The chain carries TRBV12-3 or TRBV12-4 and TRBJ2-4; 9 bases agree with TRBD2. This chain's CDR3 is CASRTSRGTSAKNIQYF. The CDR3 region has the DNA TGTGCCAGCAGAACGTCCCGCGGGACTAGCGCCAAAAACATTCAGTACTTC.